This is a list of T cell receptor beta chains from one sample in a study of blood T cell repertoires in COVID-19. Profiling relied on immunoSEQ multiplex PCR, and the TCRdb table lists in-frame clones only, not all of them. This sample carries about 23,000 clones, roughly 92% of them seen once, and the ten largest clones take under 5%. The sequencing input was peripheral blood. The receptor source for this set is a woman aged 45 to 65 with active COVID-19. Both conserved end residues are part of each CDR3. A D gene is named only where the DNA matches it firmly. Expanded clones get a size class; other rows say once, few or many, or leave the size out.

CDR3: CASSTGDYGYTF; DNA: TGTGCCAGCAGTACAGGGGACTATGGCTACACCTTC; J: TRBJ1-2; D: TRBD1; V: TRBV6-6; length: 12; size: NA
CDR3: CASSPSTGTNYGYTF; DNA: TGTGCCAGCAGCCCGTCGACAGGGACGAACTATGGCTACACCTTC; J: TRBJ1-2; D: TRBD1; V: TRBV9; length: 15; size: NA
CDR3: CASLSARVVSYNEQFF; DNA: TGTGCCAGCCTGAGTGCCAGGGTCGTTTCCTACAATGAGCAGTTCTTC; J: TRBJ2-1; D: NA; V: TRBV28; length: 16; size: NA
CDR3: CASSLAGTATEKLFF; DNA: TGTGCCAGCAGCTTGGCCGGGACAGCCACCGAAAAACTGTTTTTT; J: TRBJ1-4; D: TRBD1; V: TRBV5-4; length: 15; size: NA
CDR3: CASSPLGTYYNEQFF; DNA: TGTGCCAGCAGCCCCCTCGGGACTTATTACAATGAGCAGTTCTTC; J: TRBJ2-1; D: NA; V: TRBV3-1/TRBV3-2; length: 15; size: NA
CDR3: CASSLAAGDRGNSPLHF; DNA: TGTGCCAGCAGCTTGGCCGCGGGGGACAGGGGAAATTCACCCCTCCACTTT; J: TRBJ1-6; D: TRBD1; V: TRBV5-8; length: 17; size: NA
CDR3: CASSEAGRQRKYNEQFF; DNA: TGTGCCAGCAGTGAGGCCGGGCGACAGAGAAAGTACAATGAGCAGTTCTTC; J: TRBJ2-1; D: NA; V: TRBV6-4; length: 17; size: NA
CDR3: CASSQETQNPYGYTF; DNA: TGTGCCAGCAGCCAGGAGACCCAGAACCCCTATGGCTACACCTTC; J: TRBJ1-2; D: NA; V: TRBV3-1/TRBV3-2; length: 15; size: NA
CDR3: CASSSGNRQNTEAFF; DNA: TGTGCCAGCAGCTCGGGAAATCGACAGAACACTGAAGCTTTCTTT; J: TRBJ1-1; D: NA; V: TRBV11-1; length: 15; size: NA
CDR3: CASGLSQGNYGYTF; DNA: TGTGCTAGTGGTTTGTCGCAGGGAAACTATGGCTACACCTTC; J: TRBJ1-2; D: NA; V: TRBV12-5; length: 14; size: NA
CDR3: CASSQGDWNTDTQYF; DNA: TGTGCCAGCAGTCAAGGGGACTGGAACACAGATACGCAGTATTTT; J: TRBJ2-3; D: NA; V: TRBV27; length: 15; size: NA
CDR3: CASPPEQGWYEQYF; DNA: TGTGCCAGCCCCCCAGAGCAGGGATGGTACGAGCAGTACTTC; J: TRBJ2-7; D: NA; V: TRBV6-5; length: 14; size: NA
CDR3: CASSPSGQAFSGANVLTF; DNA: TGTGCCAGCAGCCCATCGGGACAGGCGTTCTCTGGGGCCAACGTCCTGACTTTC; J: TRBJ2-6; D: TRBD1; V: TRBV14; length: 18; size: NA
CDR3: CASSLAALVSTDTQYF; DNA: TGCGCCAGCAGCTTGGCCGCTCTAGTAAGCACAGATACGCAGTATTTT; J: TRBJ2-3; D: NA; V: TRBV5-1; length: 16; size: NA
CDR3: CSGVAGAPYEQYF; DNA: TGCAGCGGGGTAGCGGGAGCCCCCTACGAGCAGTACTTC; J: TRBJ2-7; D: TRBD2; V: TRBV29-1; length: 13; size: NA
CDR3: CASTPQGAVGAFF; DNA: TGTGCCAGCACTCCACAGGGGGCAGTTGGGGCTTTCTTT; J: TRBJ1-1; D: TRBD1; V: TRBV12-3/TRBV12-4; length: 13; size: NA
CDR3: CASSSSIAGSYNEQFF; DNA: TGTGCCAGCAGCAGTAGCATAGCGGGCTCCTACAATGAGCAGTTCTTC; J: TRBJ2-1; D: TRBD2; V: TRBV28; length: 16; size: once
CDR3: CASSMGGGGQTYQPQHF; DNA: TGTGCCAGTAGTATGGGCGGGGGGGGACAAACTTATCAGCCCCAGCATTTT; J: TRBJ1-5; D: NA; V: TRBV19; length: 17; size: NA
CDR3: CSVDRGTDTQYF; DNA: TGCAGCGTTGACAGGGGCACAGATACGCAGTATTTT; J: TRBJ2-3; D: NA; V: TRBV29-1; length: 12; size: NA
CDR3: CASSAYSATNEKLFF; DNA: TGTGCCAGCAGCGCCTACAGTGCAACTAATGAAAAACTGTTTTTT; J: TRBJ1-4; D: NA; V: TRBV7-9; length: 15; size: NA
CDR3: CASNPKRGRQGGYTF; DNA: TGTGCCAGTAACCCTAAGAGGGGGCGTCAGGGCGGCTACACCTTC; J: TRBJ1-2; D: TRBD1; V: TRBV19; length: 15; size: NA
CDR3: CASSFSGFGSLRSPLHF; DNA: TGTGCCAGCAGTTTCTCGGGGTTCGGTTCTCTTCGGTCACCCCTCCACTTT; J: TRBJ1-6; D: NA; V: TRBV27; length: 17; size: NA
CDR3: CASSSGQGDEKLFF; DNA: TGTGCCAGCAGCTCGGGACAGGGAGATGAAAAACTGTTTTTT; J: TRBJ1-4; D: TRBD1; V: TRBV28; length: 14; size: NA
CDR3: CASSPRILRELANYGYTF; DNA: TGTGCCAGCTCACCAAGGATCTTAAGGGAGTTAGCTAACTATGGCTACACCTTC; J: TRBJ1-2; D: NA; V: TRBV18; length: 18; size: NA
CDR3: CASSQAPQGIAYNEQFF; DNA: TGCGCCAGCAGCCAAGCCCCACAGGGGATAGCCTACAATGAGCAGTTCTTC; J: TRBJ2-1; D: TRBD1; V: TRBV4-1; length: 17; size: NA
CDR3: CSVIQGNEKLFF; DNA: TGCAGCGTTATTCAGGGTAATGAAAAACTGTTTTTT; J: TRBJ1-4; D: NA; V: TRBV29-1; length: 12; size: NA
CDR3: CASRGGSYSGNTIYF; DNA: TGTGCCAGCAGGGGCGGGTCCTACTCTGGAAACACCATATATTTT; J: TRBJ1-3; D: NA; V: TRBV2; length: 15; size: NA
CDR3: CASTSAGGDTGELFF; DNA: TGTGCCAGCACCTCAGCGGGAGGAGACACCGGGGAGCTGTTTTTT; J: TRBJ2-2; D: TRBD2; V: TRBV27; length: 15; size: NA
CDR3: CASSPRNGVNTEAFF; DNA: TGTGCCAGCTCACCACGCAACGGGGTGAACACTGAAGCTTTCTTT; J: TRBJ1-1; D: NA; V: TRBV18; length: 15; size: NA
CDR3: CASSPLQGTAQNQPQHF; DNA: TGTGCCAGCAGTCCACTACAGGGGACGGCGCAGAATCAGCCCCAGCATTTT; J: TRBJ1-5; D: TRBD1; V: TRBV28; length: 17; size: NA
CDR3: CASGTGGETQYF; DNA: TGCGCCAGCGGGACAGGGGGAGAGACCCAGTACTTC; J: TRBJ2-5; D: TRBD1; V: TRBV5-1; length: 12; size: NA
CDR3: CATRTGTDTQYF; DNA: TGTGCCACAAGGACAGGCACAGATACGCAGTATTTT; J: TRBJ2-3; D: NA; V: TRBV18; length: 12; size: NA
CDR3: CASSTGLAVHGTDTQYF; DNA: TGCGCCAGCAGCACAGGACTAGCGGTTCACGGCACAGATACGCAGTATTTT; J: TRBJ2-3; D: TRBD2; V: TRBV5-1; length: 17; size: NA
CDR3: CASSSGGTGEETQYF; DNA: TGTGCCAGTAGTAGTGGAGGGACAGGCGAAGAGACCCAGTACTTC; J: TRBJ2-5; D: TRBD1; V: TRBV19; length: 15; size: once
CDR3: CSAIRGGEQFF; DNA: TGCAGTGCTATCAGGGGTGGGGAGCAGTTCTTC; J: TRBJ2-1; D: NA; V: TRBV20-1; length: 11; size: NA
CDR3: CASSSDKTSGRALYEQYF; DNA: TGTGCCAGCAGCTCCGATAAGACTAGCGGGAGGGCCCTGTACGAGCAGTACTTC; J: TRBJ2-7; D: TRBD2; V: TRBV7-2; length: 18; size: NA
CDR3: CASSPGPSKGETQYF; DNA: TGTGCCAGCAGCCCAGGGCCCAGCAAGGGGGAGACCCAGTACTTC; J: TRBJ2-5; D: NA; V: TRBV7-2; length: 15; size: NA
CDR3: CASRPGQGAYSEQFF; DNA: TGTGCCAGCCGCCCTGGACAGGGGGCCTACAGTGAGCAGTTCTTC; J: TRBJ2-1; D: TRBD1; V: TRBV3-1/TRBV3-2; length: 15; size: NA
CDR3: CASSVDPPGQGASEAFF; DNA: TGTGCCAGCAGCGTCGATCCCCCGGGACAGGGGGCGAGTGAAGCTTTCTTT; J: TRBJ1-1; D: TRBD1; V: TRBV9; length: 17; size: NA
CDR3: CASSHRTGEETQYF; DNA: TGTGCCAGCAGCCACAGGACAGGGGAAGAGACCCAGTACTTC; J: TRBJ2-5; D: TRBD1; V: TRBV7-9; length: 14; size: NA
CDR3: CASRGLAGGTGELFF; DNA: TGTGCCAGCAGAGGACTAGCGGGGGGTACCGGGGAGCTGTTTTTT; J: TRBJ2-2; D: TRBD2; V: TRBV2; length: 15; size: NA
CDR3: CASSQEIQGLFFLTYGYTF; DNA: TGCGCCAGCAGCCAAGAAATCCAGGGGTTATTTTTTCTTACATATGGCTACACCTTC; J: TRBJ1-2; D: NA; V: TRBV4-1; length: 19; size: NA
CDR3: CASSHLSGVDTDTQYF; DNA: TGTGCCAGCAGCCACCTCTCAGGGGTCGACACAGATACGCAGTATTTT; J: TRBJ2-3; D: NA; V: TRBV5-6; length: 16; size: NA
CDR3: CASGRGGDGYTF; DNA: TGTGCCAGCGGAAGGGGAGGGGATGGCTACACCTTC; J: TRBJ1-2; D: NA; V: TRBV2; length: 12; size: NA
CDR3: CASSLSTIPQDGLASRPHF; DNA: TGTGCCAGCAGCTTAAGTACGATACCCCAGGACGGGCTAGCGAGTCGCCCCCACTTC; J: TRBJ2-5; D: NA; V: TRBV11-2; length: 19; size: NA
CDR3: CASSEQGRGTSGKYNEQFF; DNA: TGCGCCAGCAGTGAACAGGGAAGAGGGACTAGCGGAAAGTACAATGAGCAGTTCTTC; J: TRBJ2-1; D: TRBD2; V: TRBV10-1; length: 19; size: NA
CDR3: CASSESGSSYNEQFF; DNA: TGCGCCAGCAGTGAGTCAGGGAGCTCCTACAATGAGCAGTTCTTC; J: TRBJ2-1; D: NA; V: TRBV10-1; length: 15; size: NA
CDR3: CASSGTFPGELFF; DNA: TGTGCCAGCAGCGGGACTTTCCCCGGGGAGCTGTTTTTT; J: TRBJ2-2; D: NA; V: TRBV5-6; length: 13; size: NA
CDR3: CASSGQGSYEQYF; DNA: TGTGCCAGCAGTGGACAGGGGTCCTACGAGCAGTACTTC; J: TRBJ2-7; D: TRBD1; V: TRBV6-2/TRBV6-3; length: 13; size: NA
CDR3: CAISEPYLGQGETQYF; DNA: TGTGCCATCAGTGAGCCCTATTTGGGACAGGGAGAGACCCAGTACTTC; J: TRBJ2-5; D: TRBD1; V: TRBV10-3; length: 16; size: NA
CDR3: CASSPSGGVYNEQFF; DNA: TGTGCCAGCAGCCCTAGCGGGGGGGTTTACAATGAGCAGTTCTTC; J: TRBJ2-1; D: TRBD2; V: TRBV27; length: 15; size: once
CDR3: CASSPPSGREAFF; DNA: TGTGCCAGCTCACCACCGAGTGGGCGTGAAGCTTTCTTT; J: TRBJ1-1; D: NA; V: TRBV18; length: 13; size: NA
CDR3: CASSTPNGSFQETQYF; DNA: TGTGCCAGTAGTACTCCCAACGGTAGCTTCCAAGAGACCCAGTACTTC; J: TRBJ2-5; D: NA; V: TRBV19; length: 16; size: NA
CDR3: CASSWGLGNSPLHF; DNA: TGTGCCAGCAGCTGGGGACTGGGCAATTCACCCCTCCACTTT; J: TRBJ1-6; D: NA; V: TRBV11-2; length: 14; size: NA
CDR3: CSHVGAEWETQYF; DNA: TGCAGCCATGTGGGGGCGGAGTGGGAGACCCAGTACTTC; J: TRBJ2-5; D: NA; V: TRBV29-1; length: 13; size: NA
CDR3: CASSFVQSRTDTQYF; DNA: TGTGCCAGCAGCTTCGTACAGAGCCGCACAGATACGCAGTATTTT; J: TRBJ2-3; D: NA; V: TRBV7-9; length: 15; size: NA
CDR3: CASSSPRGSYEQYF; DNA: TGTGCCAGCTCATCACCCAGAGGCTCCTACGAGCAGTACTTC; J: TRBJ2-7; D: NA; V: TRBV18; length: 14; size: NA